This entry is about one T cell receptor beta chain. This CDR3 is built from 14 residues. Germline assignment: CDR1 LNHDA and CDR2 SQIVND (reference sequence). V lost 4 bases and J 5 bases, leaving 14 bases between the germline ends. This sample was included in a study of Ad26.COV2.S vaccination and SARS-CoV-2 variants. Some clones are missing from TCRdb's copy, which holds only in-frame ones; the method was immunoSEQ multiplex PCR. The data contain roughly 350,000 clones, roughly 90% of them singletons. Specified treatment: approximately 18 received Ad26.COV2.S at low or high dose, single or two shots; several received placebo; per-sample allocation not given. At day 63 after the first vaccine or placebo injection, samples were drawn.

Sequenced material: peripheral blood, taken in a trial of Ad26.COV2.S vaccine versus placebo. The chain couples TRBV19 to TRBJ2-5, with D perhaps being TRBD1 or TRBD2 (5 bases each). The clonotype originates from a person between 18 and 65 years old who received the Ad26.COV2.S COVID-19 vaccine or a placebo. The CDR3, as DNA: TGTGCCAGTAGTAGCCTTTGGGGGATTGAGACCCAGTACTTC. Translated: CASSSLWGIETQYF.